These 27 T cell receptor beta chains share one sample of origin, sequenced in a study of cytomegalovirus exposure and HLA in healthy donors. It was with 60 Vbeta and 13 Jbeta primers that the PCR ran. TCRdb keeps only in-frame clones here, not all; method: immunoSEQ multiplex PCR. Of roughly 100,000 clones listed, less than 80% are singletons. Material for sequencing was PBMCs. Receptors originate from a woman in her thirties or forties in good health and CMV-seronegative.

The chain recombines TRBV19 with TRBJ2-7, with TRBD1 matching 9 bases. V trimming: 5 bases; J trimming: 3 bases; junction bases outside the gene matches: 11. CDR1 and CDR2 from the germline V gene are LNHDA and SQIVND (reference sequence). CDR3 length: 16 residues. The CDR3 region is CASSVLSGTGYYEQYF. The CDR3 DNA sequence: TGTGCCAGTAGTGTCCTATCCGGGACAGGGTACTACGAGCAGTACTTC.

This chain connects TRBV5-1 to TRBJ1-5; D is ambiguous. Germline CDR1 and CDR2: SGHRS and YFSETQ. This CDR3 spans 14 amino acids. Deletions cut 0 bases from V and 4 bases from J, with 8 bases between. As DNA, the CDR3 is TGCGCCAGCAGCTTGGGCGAAATTAATCAGCCCCAGCATTTT. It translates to CASSLGEINQPQHF.

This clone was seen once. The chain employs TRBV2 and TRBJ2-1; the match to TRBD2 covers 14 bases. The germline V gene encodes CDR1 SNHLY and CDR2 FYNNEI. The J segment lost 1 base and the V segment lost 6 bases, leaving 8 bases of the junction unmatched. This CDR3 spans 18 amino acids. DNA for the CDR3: TGTGCCAGCAGGGGGGGACTAGCGGGGGAAGATTCCTACAATGAGCAGTTCTTC. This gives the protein CASRGGLAGEDSYNEQFF.

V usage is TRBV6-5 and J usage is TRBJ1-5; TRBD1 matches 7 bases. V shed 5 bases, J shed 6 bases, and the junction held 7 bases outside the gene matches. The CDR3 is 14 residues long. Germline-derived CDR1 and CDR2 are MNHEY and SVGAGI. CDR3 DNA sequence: TGTGCCAGCAGTAGACAGGGTGCGGGTCAGCCCCAGCATTTT. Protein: CASSRQGAGQPQHF.

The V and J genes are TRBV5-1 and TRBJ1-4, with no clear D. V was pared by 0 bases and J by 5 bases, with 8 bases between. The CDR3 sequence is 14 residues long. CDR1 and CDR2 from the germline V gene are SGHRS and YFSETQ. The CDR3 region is CASSLEAGNEKLFF. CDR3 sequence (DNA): TGCGCCAGCAGCTTGGAGGCAGGAAATGAAAAACTGTTTTTT.

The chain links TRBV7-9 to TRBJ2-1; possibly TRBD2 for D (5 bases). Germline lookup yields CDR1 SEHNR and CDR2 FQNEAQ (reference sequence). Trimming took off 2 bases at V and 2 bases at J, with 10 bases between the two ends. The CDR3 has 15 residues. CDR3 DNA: TGTGCCAGCAGCTTAACCAGCGGACCCTACAATGAGCAGTTCTTC. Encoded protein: CASSLTSGPYNEQFF.

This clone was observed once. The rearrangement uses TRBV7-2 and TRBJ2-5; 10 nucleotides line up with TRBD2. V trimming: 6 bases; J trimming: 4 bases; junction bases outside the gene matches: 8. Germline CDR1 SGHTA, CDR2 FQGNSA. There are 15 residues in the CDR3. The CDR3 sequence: CASRLSGGSLETQYF. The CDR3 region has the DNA TGTGCCAGCAGACTTAGCGGGGGGTCTCTAGAGACCCAGTACTTC.

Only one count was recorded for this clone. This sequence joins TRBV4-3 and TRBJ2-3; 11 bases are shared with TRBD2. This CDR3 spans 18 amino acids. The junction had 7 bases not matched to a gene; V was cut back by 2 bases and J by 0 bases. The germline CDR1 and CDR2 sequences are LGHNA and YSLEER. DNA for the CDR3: TGCGCCAGCAGCCAATACAGCCGACTAGCGGGAAGCACAGATACGCAGTATTTT. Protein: CASSQYSRLAGSTDTQYF.

As DNA, the CDR3 is TGTGCCAGCAGTTTACTCGGACAGGGGGCTGGTGGCTACACCTTC. This sequence encodes CASSLLGQGAGGYTF. The chain links TRBV11-2 to TRBJ1-2; 11 nucleotides align to TRBD1. The CDR3 length is 15 residues. J gave up 7 bases and V 6 bases, and 10 bases lay outside the gene matches. Germline V gene data show CDR1 as SGHAT and CDR2 as FQNNGV.

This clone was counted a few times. The CDR3 DNA reads TGTGCCAGCAGTCCAGGGTTCCACGAGCAGTACTTC. It yields the protein CASSPGFHEQYF. The chain employs TRBV27 and TRBJ2-7; the D gene is possibly TRBD1 (5 bases). V was trimmed by 5 bases and J by 5 bases, leaving 10 bases between them. The CDR3 spans 12 residues. CDR1 MNHEY and CDR2 SMNVEV come from the germline V gene (reference sequence).

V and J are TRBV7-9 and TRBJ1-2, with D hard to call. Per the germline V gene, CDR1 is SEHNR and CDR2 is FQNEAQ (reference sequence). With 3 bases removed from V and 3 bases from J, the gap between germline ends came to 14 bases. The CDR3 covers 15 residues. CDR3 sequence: CASSFEGLGDYGYTF. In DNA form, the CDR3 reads TGTGCCAGCAGCTTTGAAGGCCTAGGAGACTATGGCTACACCTTC.

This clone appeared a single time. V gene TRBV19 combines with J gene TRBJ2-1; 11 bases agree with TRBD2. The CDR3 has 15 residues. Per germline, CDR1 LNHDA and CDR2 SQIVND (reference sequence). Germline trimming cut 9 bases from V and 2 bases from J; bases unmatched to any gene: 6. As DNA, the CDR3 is TGTGCCAGCGTTAGCGGGAGGGGGGCCTACAATGAGCAGTTCTTC. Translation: CASVSGRGAYNEQFF. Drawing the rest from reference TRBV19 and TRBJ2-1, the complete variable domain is DGGITQSPKYLFRKEGQNVTLSCEQNLNHDAMYWYRQDPGQGLRLIYYSQIVNDFQKGDIAEGYSVSREKKESFPLTVTSAQKNPTAFYLCASVSGRGAYNEQFFGPGTRLTVL.

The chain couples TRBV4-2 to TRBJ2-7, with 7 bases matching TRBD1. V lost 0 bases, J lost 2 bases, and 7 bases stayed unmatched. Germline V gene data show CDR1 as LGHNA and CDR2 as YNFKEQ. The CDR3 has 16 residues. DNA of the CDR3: TGTGCCAGCAGCCAAGAGGAGACAGGGCCGACCTACGAGCAGTACTTC. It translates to CASSQEETGPTYEQYF.

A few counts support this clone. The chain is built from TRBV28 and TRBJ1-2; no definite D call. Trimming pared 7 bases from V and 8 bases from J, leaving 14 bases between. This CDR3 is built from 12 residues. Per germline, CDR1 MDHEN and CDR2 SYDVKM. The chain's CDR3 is CASNQRAGGYTF. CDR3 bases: TGTGCCAGCAACCAACGGGCGGGGGGCTACACCTTC.

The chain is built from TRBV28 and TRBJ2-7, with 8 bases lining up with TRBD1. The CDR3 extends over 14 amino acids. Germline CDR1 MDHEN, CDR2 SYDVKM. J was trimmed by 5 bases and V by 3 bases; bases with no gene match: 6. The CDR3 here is CASSLTGALHEQYF. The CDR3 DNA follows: TGTGCCAGCAGTTTGACAGGGGCCCTCCACGAGCAGTACTTC.

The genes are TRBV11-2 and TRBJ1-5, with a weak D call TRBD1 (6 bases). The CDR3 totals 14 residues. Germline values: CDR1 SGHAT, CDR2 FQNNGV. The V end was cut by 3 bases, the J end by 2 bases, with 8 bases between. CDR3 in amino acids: CASSLAGGNQPQHF. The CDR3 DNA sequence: TGTGCCAGCAGCTTGGCAGGGGGCAATCAGCCCCAGCATTTT.

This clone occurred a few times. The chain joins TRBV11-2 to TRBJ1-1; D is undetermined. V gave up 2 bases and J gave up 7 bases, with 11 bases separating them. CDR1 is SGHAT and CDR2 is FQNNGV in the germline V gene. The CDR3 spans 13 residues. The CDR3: CASSLLLAGEAFF. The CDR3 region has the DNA TGTGCCAGCAGCTTACTACTAGCGGGTGAAGCTTTCTTT.

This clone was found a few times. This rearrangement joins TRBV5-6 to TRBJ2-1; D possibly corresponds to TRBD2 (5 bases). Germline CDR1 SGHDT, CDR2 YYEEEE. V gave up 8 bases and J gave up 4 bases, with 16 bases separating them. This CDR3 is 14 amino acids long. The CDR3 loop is CASSGLPTYNEQFF. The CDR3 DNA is TGTGCCAGTTCCGGACTCCCTACTTACAATGAGCAGTTCTTC.

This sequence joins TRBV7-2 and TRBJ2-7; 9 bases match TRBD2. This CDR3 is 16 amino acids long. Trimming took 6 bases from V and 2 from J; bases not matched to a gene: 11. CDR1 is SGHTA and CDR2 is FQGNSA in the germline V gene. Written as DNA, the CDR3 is TGTGCCAGCAGACCCCCTCAGCGGGAGGTGCCCTACGAGCAGTACTTC. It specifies CASRPPQREVPYEQYF. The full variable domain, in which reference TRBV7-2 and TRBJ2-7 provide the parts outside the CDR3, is GAGVSQSPSNKVTEKGKDVELRCDPISGHTALYWYRQSLGQGLEFLIYFQGNSAPDKSGLPSDRFSAERTGGSVSTLTIQRTQQEDSAVYLCASRPPQREVPYEQYFGPGTRLTVT.

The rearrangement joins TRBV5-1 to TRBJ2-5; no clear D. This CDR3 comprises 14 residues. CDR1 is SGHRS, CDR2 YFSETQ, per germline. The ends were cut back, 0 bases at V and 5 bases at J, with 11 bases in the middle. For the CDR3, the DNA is TGCGCCAGCAGCTTGGGCCTCCCCGGGGAGACCCAGTACTTC. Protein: CASSLGLPGETQYF.

Here the CDR3 reads CSVEAPDRGPETQYF. In DNA, the CDR3 is TGCAGCGTTGAAGCCCCGGACAGGGGGCCGGAGACCCAGTACTTC. The chain joins TRBV29-1 to TRBJ2-5; 11 bases map to TRBD1. The CDR3 length is 15 residues. The V gene's germline CDR1 is SQVTM and CDR2 ANQGSEA. V shed 1 base and J 5 bases; nucleotides not matched to a gene: 6.

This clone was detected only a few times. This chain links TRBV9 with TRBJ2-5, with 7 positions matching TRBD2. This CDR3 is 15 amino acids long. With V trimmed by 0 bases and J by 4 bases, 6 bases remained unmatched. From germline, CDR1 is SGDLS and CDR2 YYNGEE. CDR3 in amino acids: CASSVGEGVGETQYF. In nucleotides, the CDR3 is TGTGCCAGCAGCGTAGGGGAGGGAGTAGGAGAGACCCAGTACTTC.

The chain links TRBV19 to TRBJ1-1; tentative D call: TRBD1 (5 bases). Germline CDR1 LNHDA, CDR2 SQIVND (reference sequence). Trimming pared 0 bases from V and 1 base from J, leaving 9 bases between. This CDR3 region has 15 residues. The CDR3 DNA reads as TGTGCCAGTAGTATAGAAGGCAGGGAGAACACTGAAGCTTTCTTT. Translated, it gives CASSIEGRENTEAFF.

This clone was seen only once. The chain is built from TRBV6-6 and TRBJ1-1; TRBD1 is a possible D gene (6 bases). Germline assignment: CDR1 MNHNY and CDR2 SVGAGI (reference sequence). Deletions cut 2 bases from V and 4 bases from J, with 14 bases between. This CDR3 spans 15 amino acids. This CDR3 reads CASSYGGGVSTEAFF. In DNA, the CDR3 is TGTGCCAGCAGTTACGGCGGGGGCGTGAGCACTGAAGCTTTCTTT.

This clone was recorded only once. The CDR3 sequence: CASSWGTGGPEAFF. CDR3 nucleotides: TGTGCCAGCAGCTGGGGGACAGGGGGCCCTGAAGCTTTCTTT. V and J are TRBV7-2 and TRBJ1-1; 12 positions agree with TRBD1. Germline V CDR1 and CDR2: SGHTA, FQGNSA. The CDR3 extends over 14 amino acids. J gave up 6 bases and V 4 bases, and 3 bases lay outside the gene matches.

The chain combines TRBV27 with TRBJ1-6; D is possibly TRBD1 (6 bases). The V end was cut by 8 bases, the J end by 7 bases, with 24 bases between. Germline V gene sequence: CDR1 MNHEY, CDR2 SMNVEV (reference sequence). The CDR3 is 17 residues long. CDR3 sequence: CASAGASAREGNSPLHF. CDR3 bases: TGTGCCAGCGCGGGGGCCTCGGCCCGAGAAGGCAATTCACCCCTCCACTTT.

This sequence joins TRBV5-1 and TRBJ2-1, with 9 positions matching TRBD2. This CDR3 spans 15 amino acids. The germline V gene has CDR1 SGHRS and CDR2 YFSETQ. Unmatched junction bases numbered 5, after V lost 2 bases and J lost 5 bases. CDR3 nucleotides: TGCGCCAGCAGCTTTATGGCTAGCGGGAACAATGAGCAGTTCTTC. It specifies CASSFMASGNNEQFF.